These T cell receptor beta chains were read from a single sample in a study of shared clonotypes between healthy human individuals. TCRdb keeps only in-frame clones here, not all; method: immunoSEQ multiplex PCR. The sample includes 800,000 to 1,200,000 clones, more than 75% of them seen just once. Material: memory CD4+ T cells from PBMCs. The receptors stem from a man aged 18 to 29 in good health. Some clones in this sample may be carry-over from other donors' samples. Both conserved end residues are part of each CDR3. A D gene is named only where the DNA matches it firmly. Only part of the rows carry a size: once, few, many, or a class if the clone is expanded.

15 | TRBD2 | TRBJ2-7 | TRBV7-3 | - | CASSPGTSGSDEQYF | TGTGCCAGCAGCCCCGGGACTAGCGGGAGTGACGAGCAGTACTTC
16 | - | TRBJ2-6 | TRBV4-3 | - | CASRQNRPSGANVLTF | TGCGCCAGCCGGCAGAACAGGCCCTCTGGGGCCAACGTCCTGACTTTC
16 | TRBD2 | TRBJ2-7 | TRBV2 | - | CASSDSWAGVKNEQYF | TGTGCCAGCAGTGATTCCTGGGCGGGAGTGAAAAACGAGCAGTACTTC
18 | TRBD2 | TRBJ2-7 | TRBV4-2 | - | CASSQDFSLTGGTYEQYF | TGTGCCAGCAGCCAAGATTTCTCCCTTACCGGGGGGACCTACGAGCAGTACTTC
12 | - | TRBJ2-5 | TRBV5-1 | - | CASSREDKTQYF | TGCGCCAGCTCACGGGAAGACAAGACCCAGTACTTC
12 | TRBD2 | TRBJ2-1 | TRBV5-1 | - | CASSSTSGEQFF | TGCGCCAGCAGCTCCACTAGCGGAGAGCAGTTCTTC
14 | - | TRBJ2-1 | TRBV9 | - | CASSVEPLDNEQFF | TGTGCCAGCAGCGTAGAACCGTTGGACAATGAGCAGTTCTTC
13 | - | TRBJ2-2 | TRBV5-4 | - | CASSSVQGGELFF | TGTGCCAGCAGCTCAGTACAAGGCGGGGAGCTGTTTTTT
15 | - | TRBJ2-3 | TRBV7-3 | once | CASSLGGSYTDTQYF | TGTGCCAGCAGCTTAGGCGGTTCTTACACAGATACGCAGTATTTT
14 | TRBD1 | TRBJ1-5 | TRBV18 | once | CASSRATGNQPQHF | TGTGCCAGCTCCCGAGCGACAGGGAATCAGCCCCAGCATTTT
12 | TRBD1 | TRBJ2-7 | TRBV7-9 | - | CASSPSDREWYF | TGTGCCAGCAGCCCGTCAGACAGGGAATGGTACTTC